This T cell receptor beta chain came from a study of blood T cell repertoires in COVID-19. The CDR3 totals 13 residues. Per germline, CDR1 MDHEN and CDR2 SYDVKM. The V segment lost 4 bases and the J segment 5 bases; nucleotides outside the gene matches: 1. The assay was immunoSEQ multiplex PCR, and TCRdb's table has in-frame clones only and misses some. The repertoire has about 140,000 clones, 88% of them found once; the top ten carry less than 2%. Material: peripheral blood. The chain joins TRBV28 to TRBJ1-4; 7 nucleotides match TRBD1. This receptor was taken from a man aged 65 to 79 with acute or convalescent COVID-19. The CDR3 reads CASSSGGNEKLFF. CDR3 in DNA: TGTGCCAGCAGTTCAGGGGGAAATGAAAAACTGTTTTTT.